The rows below give T cell receptor beta chains drawn from one sample of a study of Ad26.COV2.S vaccination and SARS-CoV-2 variants. Repertoires were generated with immunoSEQ multiplex PCR, while TCRdb's copy carries only in-frame clones and drops some. In the table there are fewer than 400,000 clones, around four fifths of which are singletons. The sequencing here drew on peripheral blood, taken in a trial of Ad26.COV2.S vaccine versus placebo. These receptors originate from a person between 18 and 65 years old who received the Ad26.COV2.S COVID-19 vaccine or a placebo. Each CDR3 is given with its conserved first and last residue. The D gene is left open where the match is weak. Only part of the rows carry a size: once, few, many, or a class if the clone is expanded.

TRBV20-1	11	.	.	TRBJ1-6	CSARVDSPLHF	TGCAGTGCTAGAGTAGATTCACCCCTCCACTTT
TRBV9	17	.	.	TRBJ2-3	CASSAIRGTTSTDTQYF	TGTGCCAGCAGCGCAATAAGGGGGACTACTAGCACAGATACGCAGTATTTT
TRBV5-4	14	.	few	TRBJ1-2	CASSLVGVDYGYTF	TGTGCCAGCAGCTTGGTAGGTGTTGACTATGGCTACACCTTC
TRBV6-4	12	.	.	TRBJ1-5	CARNDSDQPQHF	TGTGCCAGAAACGACTCGGATCAGCCCCAGCATTTT
TRBV6-4	13	.	.	TRBJ1-1	CASSDSLDTEAFF	TGTGCCAGCAGTGACTCGTTGGACACTGAAGCTTTCTTT
TRBV7-8	14	TRBD2	.	TRBJ2-1	CASSQRGSYNEQFF	TGTGCCAGCAGCCAGCGGGGCTCCTACAATGAGCAGTTCTTC
TRBV6-6	14	.	.	TRBJ1-5	CATAGTGSNQPQHF	TGTGCCACCGCCGGGACGGGAAGCAATCAGCCCCAGCATTTT
TRBV9	15	.	.	TRBJ2-7	CASSARQGGPYEQYF	TGTGCCAGCAGCGCCCGACAGGGAGGACCCTACGAGCAGTACTTC
TRBV5-4	15	TRBD2	once	TRBJ2-5	CASSLTSGSQETQYF	TGTGCCAGCAGCTTGACTAGCGGGAGTCAAGAGACCCAGTACTTC
TRBV28	14	TRBD2	.	TRBJ2-2	CASARGGNTGELFF	TGTGCCAGCGCCCGCGGGGGAAACACCGGGGAGCTGTTTTTT
TRBV12-3/TRBV12-4	11	.	.	TRBJ1-1	CASTRGGEAFF	TGTGCCAGCACCCGGGGGGGTGAAGCTTTCTTT
TRBV11-3	15	.	.	TRBJ2-2	CASSLMRIYTGELFF	TGTGCCAGCAGCTTAATGAGGATATACACCGGGGAGCTGTTTTTT
TRBV6-5	15	.	once	TRBJ2-1	CASSYSAGPYNEQFF	TGTGCCAGCAGTTACTCCGCGGGACCCTACAATGAGCAGTTCTTC
TRBV28	15	.	.	TRBJ1-1	CASSLRLSGNTEAFF	TGTGCCAGCAGTTTAAGGCTGTCGGGGAACACTGAAGCTTTCTTT
TRBV28	14	.	.	TRBJ1-1	CASRGAGGDTEAFF	TGTGCCAGCAGGGGGGCTGGGGGAGACACTGAAGCTTTCTTT
TRBV19	16	TRBD2	.	TRBJ2-1	CASRDLLAGDHNEQFF	TGTGCCAGTAGGGACTTACTAGCGGGGGACCACAATGAGCAGTTCTTC
TRBV14	18	TRBD1	few	TRBJ2-7	CASSQEREGAVVYYEQYF	TGTGCCAGCAGCCAAGAAAGAGAGGGGGCAGTGGTGTACTACGAGCAGTACTTC
TRBV2	13	.	.	TRBJ1-2	CASSYRVNYGYTF	TGTGCCAGCAGTTACAGGGTAAACTATGGCTACACCTTC
TRBV18	15	.	.	TRBJ2-6	CASSPLSSGANVLTF	TGTGCCAGCTCACCCTTAAGCTCTGGGGCCAACGTCCTGACTTTC
TRBV5-1	15	.	.	TRBJ1-1	CASSLVGGVGTEAFF	TGCGCCAGCAGCTTGGTAGGGGGGGTCGGCACTGAAGCTTTCTTT
TRBV7-9	13	.	many	TRBJ2-7	CASSLVWSYEQYF	TGTGCCAGCAGCTTAGTTTGGTCCTACGAGCAGTACTTC
TRBV11-2	13	.	.	TRBJ1-2	CASSLDRRAGYTF	TGTGCCAGCAGCTTAGATCGAAGGGCTGGCTACACCTTC
TRBV19	15	.	.	TRBJ1-3	CASTQDGYSGNTIYF	TGTGCCAGTACTCAGGACGGATACTCTGGAAACACCATATATTTT
TRBV29-1	14	.	.	TRBJ2-7	CSVVRDWSSYEQYF	TGCAGCGTTGTTCGGGACTGGTCCTCCTACGAGCAGTACTTC
TRBV7-8	14	.	.	TRBJ2-3	CASARDRSTDTQYF	TGTGCCAGCGCACGGGACCGCAGCACAGATACGCAGTATTTT
TRBV11-3	15	TRBD2	.	TRBJ2-3	CASSKAGGAADTQYF	TGTGCCAGCAGCAAAGCGGGGGGGGCGGCAGATACGCAGTATTTT
TRBV5-1	15	TRBD1	.	TRBJ1-1	CASSLGGTGNTEAFF	TGCGCCAGCAGCTTGGGGGGGACAGGGAACACTGAAGCTTTCTTT
TRBV4-2	13	TRBD2	.	TRBJ2-2	CASRVLAGGELFF	TGTGCCAGCAGGGTATTAGCGGGGGGGGAGCTGTTTTTT
TRBV2	13	.	.	TRBJ2-7	CASSVGTSGEQYF	TGTGCCAGCAGTGTGGGGACCTCAGGCGAGCAGTACTTC
TRBV24-1	16	.	.	TRBJ2-1	CATSDGNRATYNEQFF	TGTGCCACCAGTGACGGAAACAGGGCGACCTACAATGAGCAGTTCTTC
TRBV5-1	14	.	once	TRBJ1-2	CASSLGEPPYGYTF	TGCGCCAGCAGCTTGGGGGAACCCCCGTATGGCTACACCTTC
TRBV7-9	14	.	.	TRBJ1-4	CASSRTAGNEKLFF	TGTGCCAGCAGCCGGACAGCGGGGAATGAAAAACTGTTTTTT
TRBV19	15	.	.	TRBJ2-3	CASSMWGADTDTQYF	TGTGCCAGTAGTATGTGGGGGGCGGACACAGATACGCAGTATTTT
TRBV7-6	16	.	.	TRBJ2-3	CASSLSAGAPTNTQYF	TGTGCCAGCAGCTTATCGGCGGGGGCCCCCACAAATACGCAGTATTTT
TRBV24-1	12	.	.	TRBJ2-3	CAIFLRTDTQYF	TGTGCCATCTTCCTTCGCACAGATACGCAGTATTTT
TRBV6-1	14	.	.	TRBJ1-5	CASTGRSGNQPQHF	TGTGCCAGCACTGGACGATCGGGCAATCAGCCCCAGCATTTT
TRBV3-1/TRBV3-2	12	.	.	TRBJ2-7	CASSQPGYEQYF	TGTGCCAGCAGCCAACCCGGCTACGAGCAGTACTTC
TRBV5-1	13	.	few	TRBJ1-2	CASSSEGFYGYTF	TGCGCCAGCAGCTCTGAGGGATTCTATGGCTACACCTTC
TRBV27	13	.	.	TRBJ2-7	CASSLSQGYEQYF	TGTGCCAGCAGTTTATCGCAGGGCTACGAGCAGTACTTC
TRBV28	16	TRBD1	.	TRBJ2-1	CASSAIRDRGYNEQFF	TGTGCCAGCAGTGCAATCCGGGACAGGGGATACAATGAGCAGTTCTTC
TRBV5-1	17	TRBD1	.	TRBJ1-2	CASSWGDRIEANYGYTF	TGCGCCAGCAGCTGGGGGGACAGGATCGAGGCTAACTATGGCTACACCTTC
TRBV3-1/TRBV3-2	15	.	.	TRBJ2-3	CASSPLGTVTDTQYF	TGTGCCAGCAGCCCCCTCGGGACGGTCACAGATACGCAGTATTTT
TRBV5-5	16	.	.	TRBJ1-4	CASSVPRTNSNEKLFF	TGTGCCAGCAGCGTACCCCGGACAAACAGTAATGAAAAACTGTTTTTT
TRBV29-1	15	TRBD2	.	TRBJ2-3	CSVWKRGDFTDTQYF	TGCAGCGTTTGGAAGCGGGGGGATTTCACAGATACGCAGTATTTT
TRBV20-1	11	.	.	TRBJ2-7	CSATTGYEQYF	TGCAGTGCTACGACGGGCTACGAGCAGTACTTC
TRBV3-1/TRBV3-2	15	.	once	TRBJ1-5	CASSQDGQRNQPQHF	TGTGCCAGCAGCCAAGATGGTCAGCGGAATCAGCCCCAGCATTTT
TRBV18	13	.	once	TRBJ1-4	CASRRQGGEKLFF	TGTGCCAGCCGGCGGCAGGGAGGTGAAAAACTGTTTTTT
TRBV9	12	.	.	TRBJ2-2	CASSVGSGELFF	TGTGCCAGCAGCGTAGGGAGCGGGGAGCTGTTTTTT
TRBV20-1	11	.	.	TRBJ2-1	CSVWADNEQFF	TGCAGTGTGTGGGCGGACAATGAGCAGTTCTTC